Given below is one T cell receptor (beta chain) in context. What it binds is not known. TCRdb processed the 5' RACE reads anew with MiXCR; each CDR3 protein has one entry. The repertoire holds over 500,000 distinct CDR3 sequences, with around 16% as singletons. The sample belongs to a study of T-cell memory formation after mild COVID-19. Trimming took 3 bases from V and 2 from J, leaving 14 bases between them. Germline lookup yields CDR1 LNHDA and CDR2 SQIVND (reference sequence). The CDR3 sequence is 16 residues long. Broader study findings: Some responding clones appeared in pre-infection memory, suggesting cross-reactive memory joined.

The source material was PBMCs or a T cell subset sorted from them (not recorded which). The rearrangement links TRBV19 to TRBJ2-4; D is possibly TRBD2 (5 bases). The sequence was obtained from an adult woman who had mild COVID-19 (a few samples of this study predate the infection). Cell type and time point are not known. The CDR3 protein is CASSIRRTQPKNIQYF. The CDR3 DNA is TGTGCCAGTAGTATCAGGCGGACTCAGCCCAAAAACATTCAGTACTTC. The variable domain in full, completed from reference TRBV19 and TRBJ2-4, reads DGGITQSPKYLFRKEGQNVTLSCEQNLNHDAMYWYRQDPGQGLRLIYYSQIVNDFQKGDIAEGYSVSREKKESFPLTVTSAQKNPTAFYLCASSIRRTQPKNIQYFGAGTRLSVL.